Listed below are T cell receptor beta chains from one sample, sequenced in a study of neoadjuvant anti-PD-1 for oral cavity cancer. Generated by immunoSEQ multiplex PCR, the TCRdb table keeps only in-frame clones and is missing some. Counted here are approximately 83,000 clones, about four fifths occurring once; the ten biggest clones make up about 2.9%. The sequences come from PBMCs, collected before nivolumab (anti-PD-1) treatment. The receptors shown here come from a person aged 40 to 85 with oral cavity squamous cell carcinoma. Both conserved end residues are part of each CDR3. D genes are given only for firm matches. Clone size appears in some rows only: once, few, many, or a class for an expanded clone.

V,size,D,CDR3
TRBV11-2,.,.,CASSLGGLGTDTQYF
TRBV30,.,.,CAWSQTNSNQPQHF
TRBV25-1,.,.,CASSAIAGANVLTF
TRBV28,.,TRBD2,CASSLASGGEETQYF
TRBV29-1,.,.,CSVEGLNTEAFF
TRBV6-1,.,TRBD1,CASPGTGWNTGELFF
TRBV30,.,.,CAWGRGLSYEQYF
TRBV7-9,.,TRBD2,CASSPSGGTYEQYF
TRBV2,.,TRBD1,CASRFDRGNQPQHF
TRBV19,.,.,CASSKTTPSTDTQYF
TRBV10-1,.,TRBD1,CAPPVTDRESSANTGELFF
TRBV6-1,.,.,CASSEAPGAGEKLFF
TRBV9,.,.,CASSLGTTRGDEQYF
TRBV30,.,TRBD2,CAWSSGGTDTQYF
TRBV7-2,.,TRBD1,CASSLQAGGEGETQYF
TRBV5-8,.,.,CASSLGRQLSYEQYF
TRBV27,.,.,CASARGQLSGASSYNEQFF
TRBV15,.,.,CATSRDRATVDEQYF
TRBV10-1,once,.,CASSEQAYNEQFF
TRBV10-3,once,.,CAISDSRDRYYEQYF
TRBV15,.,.,CATSRTGNTEAFF
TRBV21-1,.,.,CASSKNRAYEQYF
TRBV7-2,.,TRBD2,CASRSSGQGETQYF
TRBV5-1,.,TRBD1,CASSQGQGALWDEAFF
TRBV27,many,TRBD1,CASSPGTGASYEQYF
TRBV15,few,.,CATSRGYQPQHF
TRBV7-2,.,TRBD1,CASSPYTGGGLGYTF
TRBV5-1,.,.,CASSLVDGTYEQYF
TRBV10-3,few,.,CAISAGLNTGELFF
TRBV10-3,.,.,CAIRRTADEQYF
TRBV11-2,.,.,CASSPGASLQFF
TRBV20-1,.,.,CSAYDQPRAFF
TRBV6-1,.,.,CASANTGGGTDTQYF
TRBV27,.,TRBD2,CASSGGRINYEQYF
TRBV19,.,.,CASSRERNYEQYF